Following are 25 T cell receptor beta chains from one sample sequenced in a study of T cells in Graves' hyperthyroidism and ophthalmopathy. TCR beta CDR3 sequences were amplified from RNA transcripts. In the first-round RT-PCR of the TCR CDR3, the HTBI primer set was used. One entry per CDR3 protein, called by TCRdb with MiXCR from the multiplex PCR reads. The sample records about 520,000 distinct CDR3 sequences, roughly a quarter being singletons. Sequencing input: blood. These receptors all stem from a woman aged 25 to 39 with Graves' ophthalmopathy.

The genes are TRBV28 and TRBJ2-5; D remains unclear. Per the germline V gene, CDR1 is MDHEN and CDR2 is SYDVKM. V was shortened by 8 bases and J by 5 bases, with 12 bases between the two germline ends. CDR3 length: 12 residues. CDR3 DNA: TGTGCCAGCTCTTCCGTCGTGGAGACCCAGTACTTC. Its translation is CASSSVVETQYF.

This clonotype was recorded at least ten times. The chain employs TRBV28 and TRBJ2-5, with 11 nucleotides matching TRBD2. The CDR3 length is 14 residues. The germline V gene has CDR1 MDHEN and CDR2 SYDVKM. The V gene end was trimmed by 10 bases and the J gene end by 5 bases; junction bases not matched to a gene: 9. The CDR3 coding sequence is TGTGCCACCGTTCATAGCGGGGGGGGCGAGACCCAGTACTTC. It encodes CATVHSGGGETQYF.

This clonotype came up once. The rearrangement joins TRBV25-1 to TRBJ2-7, with 8 bases fitting TRBD2. The trim removed 2 bases at V and 1 base at J, leaving 4 bases unmatched. Germline CDR1 reads MGHDK; CDR2 reads SYGVNS. This CDR3 region has 15 residues. CDR3 in DNA: TGTGCCAGCAGTGAAGGAAGCGGGAGATCCTACGAGCAGTACTTC. This codes for CASSEGSGRSYEQYF.

This clonotype came up a few times. The chain is built from TRBV20-1 and TRBJ2-7, with 13 bases aligning to TRBD2. The CDR3 is made up of 16 amino acids. Per the germline V gene, CDR1 is DFQATT and CDR2 is SNEGSKA (reference sequence). J was trimmed by 6 bases and V by 0 bases; bases with no gene match: 8. CDR3: CSARDPGTSGEVEQYF. In DNA form, the CDR3 reads TGCAGTGCTAGAGATCCCGGGACTAGCGGGGAGGTCGAGCAGTACTTC.

The sample holds many counts of this clonotype. The chain has TRBV7-3 and TRBJ2-5; D unclear. Per germline, CDR1 SGHTA and CDR2 FQGTGA. CDR3 length equals 14 residues. V lost 2 bases, J lost 0 bases, and 7 bases lay in between. In DNA form, the CDR3 reads TGTGCCAGCAGCTTAGACGGTAACCAAGAGACCCAGTACTTC. It encodes CASSLDGNQETQYF.

Written as DNA, the CDR3 is TGTGCCAGCAGTCCCTCATTCGTTGGGGCCAACGTCCTGACTTTC. Translating gives CASSPSFVGANVLTF. The chain joins TRBV6-1 to TRBJ2-6; D is undetermined. The CDR3 is 15 residues long. Trimming shortened V by 5 bases and J by 3 bases, and 11 bases separated the two germline ends. The germline V gene has CDR1 MNHNS and CDR2 SASEGT.

Concerning this clonotype itself: This may be a read error, as it is one base from a much larger clone. The chain couples TRBV7-9 to TRBJ2-2; D may be TRBD1 or TRBD2 (5 bases each). The CDR3 has 11 residues. Germline V gives CDR1 SEHNR, CDR2 FQNEAQ (reference sequence). The CDR3 region is CASSLLGELLF. As DNA, the CDR3 is TGTGCCAGCAGCTTACTAGGGGAGCTGTTGTTT.

V is TRBV5-1 and J is TRBJ2-2, with 7 bases aligning to TRBD1. This CDR3 has 14 amino acids. CDR1 and CDR2 (germline): SGHRS, YFSETQ. V lost 3 bases to trimming and J lost 6 bases; unmatched junction nucleotides: 5. The CDR3 here is CASSSLTGPGELFF. CDR3 DNA: TGCGCCAGCAGCTCCCTGACAGGGCCCGGGGAGCTGTTTTTT.

This clonotype was picked up many times. The rearrangement joins TRBV7-2 to TRBJ2-7, with D possibly matching TRBD1 (5 bases). V shed 5 bases and J shed 2 bases, with 10 bases lying between them. Germline assignment: CDR1 SGHTA and CDR2 FQGNSA. The CDR3 has 13 amino acids. CDR3 sequence (DNA): TGTGCCAGCAGCATAGGGGCTACCTACGAGCAGTACTTC. It is translated as CASSIGATYEQYF.

This clonotype was detected many times. The chain has TRBV9 and TRBJ1-1; unclear D gene. Trimming stripped 0 bases from V and 0 bases from J, with 12 bases between. The CDR3 has 16 amino acids. Germline V gene sequence: CDR1 SGDLS, CDR2 YYNGEE. Here the CDR3 reads CASSVGGEGMNTEAFF. As DNA, the CDR3 is TGTGCCAGCAGCGTAGGGGGTGAGGGAATGAACACTGAAGCTTTCTTT.

Many counts were recorded for this clonotype. The gene calls are TRBV2 and TRBJ2-2; unclear D gene. The germline V gene encodes CDR1 SNHLY and CDR2 FYNNEI. The CDR3 spans 15 residues. V lost 4 bases to trimming and J lost 4 bases, with 13 bases between them. The chain's CDR3 is CASSVEAYGTGELFF. CDR3 nucleotides: TGTGCCAGCAGTGTAGAAGCTTACGGCACCGGGGAGCTGTTTTTT.

This chain connects TRBV12-3 or TRBV12-4 to TRBJ1-1, with 8 bases fitting TRBD1. V gave up 4 bases and J gave up 1 base; unmatched junction bases: 14. The CDR3 extends over 18 amino acids. CDR3 sequence reads: CASSYPRGPYPGNTEAFF. The DNA of the CDR3 is TGTGCCAGCAGTTATCCCAGGGGGCCCTACCCGGGGAACACTGAAGCTTTCTTT.

In its sample, this clonotype was seen many times. The rearrangement joins TRBV6-5 to TRBJ2-5; D is ambiguous. In germline, CDR1 is MNHEY, CDR2 SVGAGI. The CDR3 extends over 14 amino acids. Trimming took 2 bases from V and 3 from J, leaving 10 bases between them. The CDR3 bases are TGTGCCAGCAGTTACGGTGGGGTTGAAGAGACCCAGTACTTC. Translating it yields CASSYGGVEETQYF.

This rearrangement joins TRBV10-3 to TRBJ2-2; 8 positions match TRBD2. CDR1 and CDR2 (germline): ENHRY, SYGVKD. The V segment lost 8 bases and the J segment 4 bases; nucleotides outside the gene matches: 6. The CDR3 is made up of 14 amino acids. The CDR3 DNA is TGTGCCATCCGGGAGCGGGAGAGCACCGGGGAGCTGTTTTTT. This translates into CAIRERESTGELFF.

This clonotype was counted ten times or more. This chain uses TRBV12-3 or TRBV12-4 with TRBJ2-2; D gene uncertain. The CDR3 is 13 residues long. With 6 bases removed from V and 7 bases from J, the gap between germline ends came to 12 bases. The CDR3 coding sequence is TGTGCCAGCAGAGCCCAGGTGGGCGGGGAGCTGTTTTTT. Translating gives CASRAQVGGELFF.

Ten or more counts support this clonotype. The chain joins TRBV7-9 to TRBJ1-1; no definite D call. Germline lookup yields CDR1 SEHNR and CDR2 FQNEAQ (reference sequence). V was trimmed by 7 bases and J by 8 bases, leaving 17 bases between them. The CDR3 loop spans 13 amino acids. Written as DNA, the CDR3 is TGTGCCAGCAACGCACCATCAGCGTTCGAAGCTTTCTTT. Protein product: CASNAPSAFEAFF.

This clonotype came up many times. V and J are TRBV12-3 or TRBV12-4 and TRBJ2-7; the D is unclear. V lost 1 base, J lost 5 bases, and 12 bases lay in between. The CDR3 has 14 amino acids. The CDR3 coding sequence is TGTGCCAGCAGTTTAGATCCGGGTTGGCACGAGCAGTACTTC. This translates into CASSLDPGWHEQYF.

This rearrangement joins TRBV30 to TRBJ1-1, with 11 bases matching TRBD1. V lost 2 bases to trimming and J lost 1 base; unmatched junction nucleotides: 18. Germline V gene data show CDR1 as GTSNPN and CDR2 as SVGIG (reference sequence). This CDR3 is 20 amino acids long. Written as DNA, the CDR3 is TGTGCCTGGAGTATCACCCTCGTCGGACAGGGGGCTTTTAGGAACACTGAAGCTTTCTTT. This sequence encodes CAWSITLVGQGAFRNTEAFF.

This sequence joins TRBV30 and TRBJ2-2; 7 bases map to TRBD1. Germline CDR1 and CDR2: GTSNPN and SVGIG (reference sequence). The CDR3 extends over 14 amino acids. Trimming took 3 bases from V and 6 from J; bases not matched to a gene: 7. The CDR3 DNA reads TGTGCCTGGAGAAGAACAGGGGACGCCGGGGAGCTGTTTTTT. Its protein product is CAWRRTGDAGELFF.

This clonotype was observed at least ten times. The gene calls are TRBV29-1 and TRBJ1-2; D is unresolved. This CDR3 comprises 12 residues. Germline V gene lookup returns CDR1 SQVTM and CDR2 ANQGSEA. V lost 4 bases and J 4 bases, leaving 10 bases between the germline ends. Here the CDR3 reads CSVAAGVYGYTF. As DNA, the CDR3 is TGCAGCGTTGCGGCAGGAGTCTATGGCTACACCTTC. The complete variable domain, with remaining parts taken from reference TRBV29-1 and TRBJ1-2, reads SAVISQKPSRDICQRGTSLTIQCQVDSQVTMMFWYRQQPGQSLTLIATANQGSEATYESGFVIDKFPISRPNLTFSTLTVSNMSPEDSSIYLCSVAAGVYGYTFGSGTRLTVV.

This chain links TRBV28 with TRBJ1-2; 8 nucleotides line up with TRBD1. The CDR3 runs to 17 residues. With 2 bases clipped from V and 0 bases from J, the junction kept 8 bases outside the gene matches. Per germline, CDR1 MDHEN and CDR2 SYDVKM. CDR3 sequence: CASSLGTGLYSNYGYTF. CDR3 sequence (DNA): TGTGCCAGCAGTTTAGGGACAGGTCTATACTCTAACTATGGCTACACCTTC.

This chain links TRBV29-1 with TRBJ2-5; TRBD2 aligns across 13 bases. The CDR3 loop spans 15 amino acids. Germline CDR1 and CDR2: SQVTM and ANQGSEA. V shed 8 bases, J shed 0 bases, and the junction held 6 bases outside the gene matches. CDR3 residues: CSTSGGAPYQETQYF. The CDR3 region has the DNA TGCAGCACTAGCGGGGGGGCTCCCTACCAAGAGACCCAGTACTTC.

The J gene is TRBJ2-7, the V gene TRBV6-2 or TRBV6-3; TRBD1 matches 10 bases. V lost 6 bases to trimming and J lost 3 bases; unmatched junction nucleotides: 17. The CDR3 runs 18 residues. Germline CDR1 reads MNHEY; CDR2 reads SVGEGT. CDR3 nucleotide sequence: TGTGCCAGCAGCTCCCTCCGGGACAGGGGAGGTCTAGGCTACGAGCAGTACTTC. It encodes CASSSLRDRGGLGYEQYF.

This clonotype was seen more than once but under ten times. The chain couples TRBV20-1 to TRBJ2-2, with D possibly matching TRBD2 (6 bases). The V gene lost 4 bases and the J gene lost 5 bases, with 14 bases spanning the gap. CDR3 length equals 14 residues. CDR1 and CDR2 from the germline V gene are DFQATT and SNEGSKA (reference sequence). In DNA form, the CDR3 reads TGCAGTGCTACCCTCCCGGGGGTTACCGGGGAGCTGTTTTTT. Encoded protein: CSATLPGVTGELFF.

This clonotype has ten or more counts. The rearrangement links TRBV27 to TRBJ2-7; D is uncertain. The CDR3 extends over 12 amino acids. V was clipped by 8 bases and J by 1 base, with 9 bases between them. The V gene's germline CDR1 is MNHEY and CDR2 SMNVEV (reference sequence). CDR3 nucleotide sequence: TGTGCCAGCGGGTTAGGGTCCTACGAGCAGTACTTC. It codes for CASGLGSYEQYF.